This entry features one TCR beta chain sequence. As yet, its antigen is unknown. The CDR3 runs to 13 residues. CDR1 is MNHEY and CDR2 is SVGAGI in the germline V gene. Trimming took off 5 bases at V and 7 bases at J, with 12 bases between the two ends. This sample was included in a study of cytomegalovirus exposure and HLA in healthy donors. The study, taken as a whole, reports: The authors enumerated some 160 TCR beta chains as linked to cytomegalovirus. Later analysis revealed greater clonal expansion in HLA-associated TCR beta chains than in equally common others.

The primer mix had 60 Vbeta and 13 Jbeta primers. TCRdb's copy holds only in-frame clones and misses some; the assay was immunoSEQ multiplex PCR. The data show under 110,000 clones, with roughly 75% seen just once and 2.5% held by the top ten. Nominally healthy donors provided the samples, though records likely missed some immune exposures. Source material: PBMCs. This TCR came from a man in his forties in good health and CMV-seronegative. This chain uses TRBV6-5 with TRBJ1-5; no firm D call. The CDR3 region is CASSPLMLQPQHF. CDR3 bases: TGTGCCAGCAGTCCACTGATGTTACAGCCCCAGCATTTT.